The 20 T cell receptor beta chains below were found in one sample sequenced in a study of Ad26.COV2.S vaccination and SARS-CoV-2 variants. Data came from immunoSEQ multiplex PCR; TCRdb stores just in-frame clones and leaves some out. Among more than 150,000 clones listed, around nine tenths were seen once. The starting material was peripheral blood, obtained after recovery from COVID-19. The origin of the receptors is a human donor who had recovered from COVID-19.

The genes are TRBV7-9 and TRBJ2-2, with a weak D call TRBD1 (6 bases). V was trimmed by 8 bases and J by 1 base, leaving 14 bases between them. This CDR3 is built from 15 residues. Per germline, CDR1 SEHNR and CDR2 FQNEAQ (reference sequence). The CDR3, as DNA: TGTGCCAGCGGCAGGGGAGAGTGGAACACCGGGGAGCTGTTTTTT. Its translation: CASGRGEWNTGELFF.

This chain connects TRBV6-5 to TRBJ2-5; 7 nucleotides align to TRBD2. Germline values: CDR1 MNHEY, CDR2 SVGAGI. J lost 10 bases, V lost 0 bases, and 8 bases had no gene match. The CDR3 loop spans 14 amino acids. In nucleotides, the CDR3 is TGTGCCAGCAGTTACTCAGGGCCCGCGGGGGACCAGTACTTC. Its protein is CASSYSGPAGDQYF.

This sequence joins TRBV29-1 and TRBJ2-3; 10 nucleotides line up with TRBD1. The ends lost 5 bases at V and 1 base at J; junction bases unmatched: 3. CDR1 and CDR2 from the germline V gene are SQVTM and ANQGSEA. The CDR3 is 14 amino acids. CDR3 sequence (DNA): TGCAGCGTTCCCGGGACAGGGGGCACAGATACGCAGTATTTT. It encodes CSVPGTGGTDTQYF.

To note about this clone: The junction departs from germline at one end; a sequencing error may be responsible. The chain couples TRBV7-7 to TRBJ1-1; D is possibly TRBD1 (6 bases). This CDR3 has 17 amino acids. CDR1 and CDR2 (germline): SSHAT, FNYEAQ (reference sequence). The CDR3, as DNA: TGTGCTAGCAGCTTAGCGTCAGGGGAGGGGGTAGAAACTGAAGCTTTCTTT. The encoded protein is CASSLASGEGVETEAFF. Full variable domain (rest looked up from reference TRBV7-7 and TRBJ1-1): GAGVSQSPRYKVTKRGQDVTLRCDPISSHATLYWYQQALGQGPEFLTYFNYEAQPDKSGLPSDRFSAERPEGSISTLTIQRTEQRDSAMYRCASSLASGEGVETEAFFGQGTRLTVV.

Of note for this clone: This sample also contains other DNA sequences that code for the same CDR3. V and J are TRBV18 and TRBJ1-1; TRBD1 aligns across 7 bases. Germline CDR1 reads KGHSH; CDR2 reads LQKENI. J gave up 2 bases and V 4 bases, and 4 bases lay outside the gene matches. The CDR3 runs 14 residues. In nucleotides, the CDR3 is TGTGCCAGCTCACGGGACAGATCAAACACTGAAGCTTTCTTT. Its translation: CASSRDRSNTEAFF.

CDR3 residues: CAWSGERETQYF. CDR3 DNA sequence: TGTGCCTGGAGTGGGGAGAGGGAGACCCAGTACTTC. J is TRBJ2-5 and V is TRBV30; a possible D gene is TRBD2 (5 bases). Germline V lookup: CDR1 GTSNPN, CDR2 SVGIG (reference sequence). This CDR3 comprises 12 residues. The V and J ends lost 1 base and 5 bases respectively, with 8 bases between them.

V and J are TRBV2 and TRBJ2-3, with TRBD2 matching over 9 bases. The J segment lost 0 bases and the V segment lost 9 bases, leaving 1 base of the junction unmatched. CDR1 is SNHLY, CDR2 FYNNEI, per germline. The CDR3 consists of 13 residues. CDR3 amino acids: CASLAGSTDTQYF. For the CDR3, the DNA is TGTGCCAGTCTAGCGGGGAGCACAGATACGCAGTATTTT.

The chain couples TRBV27 to TRBJ2-3; 11 positions match TRBD2. The CDR3 sequence is 16 residues long. Unmatched junction bases numbered 7, after V lost 5 bases and J lost 3 bases. Germline V gene sequence: CDR1 MNHEY, CDR2 SMNVEV (reference sequence). The CDR3 reads CASSRTSGSMTDTQYF. The CDR3 DNA reads as TGTGCCAGCAGTCGAACTAGCGGGAGTATGACAGATACGCAGTATTTT.

The gene calls are TRBV13 and TRBJ2-7; 9 nucleotides match TRBD1. V lost 9 bases to trimming and J lost 5 bases; unmatched junction nucleotides: 14. The CDR3 loop spans 15 amino acids. Germline CDR1 is PRHDT and CDR2 is FYEKMQ (reference sequence). CDR3 sequence reads: CARAGQGKTIDEQYF. The CDR3, as DNA: TGTGCCAGGGCCGGACAGGGGAAAACTATCGACGAGCAGTACTTC. Full variable domain (outside the CDR3, taken from reference TRBV13 and TRBJ2-7): AAGVIQSPRHLIKEKRETATLKCYPIPRHDTVYWYQQGPGQDPQFLISFYEKMQSDKGSIPDRFSAQQFSDYHSELNMSSLELGDSALYFCARAGQGKTIDEQYFGPGTRLTVT.

This clone was picked up one time. This chain links TRBV19 with TRBJ1-1; the D gene is possibly TRBD1 (6 bases). The V gene's germline CDR1 is LNHDA and CDR2 SQIVND (reference sequence). V lost 9 bases and J 1 base, leaving 15 bases between the germline ends. This CDR3 comprises 14 residues. The CDR3 reads CASTTDRTNTEAFF. In nucleotides, the CDR3 is TGTGCCAGCACCACGGACAGAACGAACACTGAAGCTTTCTTT. The variable domain in full, with the rest retrieved from reference TRBV19 and TRBJ1-1, is DGGITQSPKYLFRKEGQNVTLSCEQNLNHDAMYWYRQDPGQGLRLIYYSQIVNDFQKGDIAEGYSVSREKKESFPLTVTSAQKNPTAFYLCASTTDRTNTEAFFGQGTRLTVV.

The gene calls are TRBV2 and TRBJ2-7, with D perhaps matching TRBD1 (6 bases). CDR3 length: 14 residues. The germline V gene has CDR1 SNHLY and CDR2 FYNNEI. V lost 6 bases and J 3 bases, leaving 15 bases between the germline ends. The CDR3 spells CASSGQLGIYEQYF. CDR3 coding DNA: TGTGCCAGCAGCGGACAGTTGGGGATCTACGAGCAGTACTTC.

The chain recombines TRBV6-2 or TRBV6-3 with TRBJ1-2; D unclear. Germline assignment: CDR1 MNHEY and CDR2 SVGEGT. V lost 0 bases to trimming and J lost 8 bases, with 7 bases between them. The CDR3 is 12 residues long. Here the CDR3 DNA reads TGTGCCAGCAGTTACTCGGGAGGGGGCTACACCTTC. Amino acids: CASSYSGGGYTF.

The chain employs TRBV7-3 and TRBJ2-5, with D possibly TRBD1 on 7 matching bases. Per germline, CDR1 SGHTA and CDR2 FQGTGA. The CDR3 sequence is 15 residues long. Trimming took off 4 bases at V and 1 base at J, with 13 bases between the two ends. CDR3 in amino acids: CASSSIQGGQETQYF. In DNA, the CDR3 is TGTGCCAGCAGCTCCATCCAGGGGGGCCAAGAGACCCAGTACTTC.

The genes are TRBV20-1 and TRBJ2-7, with TRBD2 matching 16 bases. With V trimmed by 3 bases and J by 9 bases, 26 bases remained unmatched. CDR1 DFQATT and CDR2 SNEGSKA come from the germline V gene (reference sequence). CDR3 size: 21 residues. The CDR3 DNA follows: TGCAGTGCTAGTTCCCCCCGGGCCGGGGGGATAGGGACTAGCGGGAGGGAGCGGCAGTACTTC. Its translation: CSASSPRAGGIGTSGRERQYF.

This sequence joins TRBV28 and TRBJ1-3, with TRBD1 matching 8 bases. Unmatched junction bases numbered 4, after V lost 5 bases and J lost 1 base. Germline V gene lookup returns CDR1 MDHEN and CDR2 SYDVKM. The CDR3 has 15 residues. The CDR3 here is CASSPRTGSGNTIYF. CDR3 nucleotides: TGTGCCAGCAGTCCCCGGACAGGGTCTGGAAACACCATATATTTT.

This clone showed up just once. J is TRBJ2-5 and V is TRBV7-8, with TRBD2 as a possible D gene (6 bases). V lost 5 bases, J lost 5 bases, and 12 bases lay in between. The CDR3 totals 13 residues. Germline CDR1 SGHVS, CDR2 FQNEAQ. The CDR3 DNA reads TGTGCCAGCAGCCCAGGCGGGGCGGAGACCCAGTACTTC. Residues: CASSPGGAETQYF.

The chain recombines TRBV5-6 with TRBJ1-2, with 7 bases matching TRBD1. After removal of 4 bases from V and 7 bases from J, the junction contained 7 bases not matched to a gene. Per germline, CDR1 SGHDT and CDR2 YYEEEE. CDR3 size: 13 residues. The CDR3, as DNA: TGTGCCAGCAGCAGGGGGCGGGAGAGTGGCTACACCTTC. Its translation: CASSRGRESGYTF.

This clone appeared a few times. Written as DNA, the CDR3 is TGTGCCAGCTCGTCCCGTCGGGGGGGAGGCACAATGAATTCACCCCTCCACTTT. As protein: CASSSRRGGGTMNSPLHF. This chain connects TRBV18 to TRBJ1-6; a weak D match, TRBD1 (5 bases). The CDR3 extends over 18 amino acids. V shed 6 bases and J shed 7 bases, with 25 bases lying between them. Germline V gene data show CDR1 as KGHSH and CDR2 as LQKENI.

This chain uses TRBV5-4 with TRBJ2-1; 10 nucleotides align to TRBD2. The CDR3 extends over 19 amino acids. CDR1 SGHNT and CDR2 YYREEE come from the germline V gene (reference sequence). Germline trimming cut 4 bases from V and 0 bases from J; bases unmatched to any gene: 13. The CDR3 protein is CASSPYPSGGSSSYNEQFF. CDR3 DNA: TGTGCCAGCAGCCCCTACCCTAGCGGGGGCTCCAGCTCCTACAATGAGCAGTTCTTC.

V and J are TRBV6-5 and TRBJ1-5; 7 bases agree with TRBD1. J lost 4 bases, V lost 5 bases, and 5 bases had no gene match. This CDR3 comprises 14 residues. CDR1 and CDR2 from the germline V gene are MNHEY and SVGAGI. Here the CDR3 DNA reads TGTGCCAGCAGTCCCGACAGGGCAAATCAGCCCCAGCATTTT. It translates to CASSPDRANQPQHF.